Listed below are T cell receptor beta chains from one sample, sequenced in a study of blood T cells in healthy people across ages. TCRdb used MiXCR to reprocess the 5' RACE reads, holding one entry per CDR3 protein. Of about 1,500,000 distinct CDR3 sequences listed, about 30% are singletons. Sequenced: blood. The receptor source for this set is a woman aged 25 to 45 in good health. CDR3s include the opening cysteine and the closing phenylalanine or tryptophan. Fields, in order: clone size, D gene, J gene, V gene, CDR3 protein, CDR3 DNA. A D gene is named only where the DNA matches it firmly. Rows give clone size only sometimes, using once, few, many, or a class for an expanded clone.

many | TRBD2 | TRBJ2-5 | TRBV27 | CASRLAGVETQYF | TGTGCCAGCAGATTAGCGGGGGTGGAGACCCAGTACTTC
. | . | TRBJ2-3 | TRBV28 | CAGSSGGDTQYF | TGTGCCGGCAGTTCAGGAGGAGATACGCAGTATTTT
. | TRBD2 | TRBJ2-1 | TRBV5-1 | CASSPPGLEKYNEQFF | TGCGCCAGCAGCCCGCCGGGACTAGAGAAGTACAATGAGCAGTTCTTC
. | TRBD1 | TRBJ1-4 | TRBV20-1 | CSAYYDRGKLFF | TGCAGTGCGTACTATGACAGGGGAAAACTGTTTTTT
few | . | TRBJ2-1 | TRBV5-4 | CASSLDTPLREQFF | TGTGCCAGCAGCTTGGACACCCCCTTACGAGAGCAGTTCTTC
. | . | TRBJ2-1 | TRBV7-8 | CASSLGGVFCNEQFF | TGTGCCAGCAGCTTAGGAGGGGTGTTTTGCAATGAGCAGTTCTTC
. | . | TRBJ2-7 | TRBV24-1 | CATSAPTPSYEQYF | TGTGCCACCAGTGCCCCGACACCCTCCTACGAGCAGTACTTC
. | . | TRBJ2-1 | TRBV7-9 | CASSRVGERYNEQFF | TGTGCCAGCAGCCGGGTGGGAGAGCGCTACAATGAGCAGTTCTTC
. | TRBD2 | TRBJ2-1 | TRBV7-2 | CASRTGGDEQFF | TGTGCCAGCAGGACGGGGGGGGATGAGCAGTTCTTC
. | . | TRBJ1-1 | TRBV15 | CATSRSDLNTEAFF | TGTGCCACCAGCAGATCAGATCTAAACACTGAAGCTTTCTTT
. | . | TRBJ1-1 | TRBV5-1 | CASTLGGANEAFF | TGCGCCAGCACCCTAGGGGGGGCGAATGAAGCTTTCTTT
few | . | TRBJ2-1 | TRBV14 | CASSQVGRVKSEFF | TGTGCCAGCAGCCAAGTAGGCAGGGTGAAGAGCGAGTTCTTC
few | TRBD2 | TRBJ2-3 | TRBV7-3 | CASSLGSSGGLTQYF | TGTGCCAGCAGCTTGGGGTCTAGCGGGGGATTAACGCAGTATTTT
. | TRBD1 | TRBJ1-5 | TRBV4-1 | CAGSQWGQGNQPQHF | TGCGCCGGCAGCCAATGGGGACAGGGGAATCAGCCCCAGCATTTT
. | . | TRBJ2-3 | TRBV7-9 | CASSLELRGTTDTQYF | TGTGCCAGCAGCTTAGAGTTGAGGGGGACCACAGATACGCAGTATTTT
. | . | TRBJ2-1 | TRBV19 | CASSTRGGRPNEQFF | TGTGCCAGTAGCACAAGGGGGGGCCGACCTAATGAGCAGTTCTTC
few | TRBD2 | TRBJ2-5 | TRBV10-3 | CAINAGGDMETQYF | TGTGCCATCAACGCGGGGGGGGATATGGAGACCCAGTACTTC
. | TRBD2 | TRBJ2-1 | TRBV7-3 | CASSSGLATCNEQFF | TGTGCCAGCAGCTCTGGACTAGCCACATGCAATGAGCAGTTCTTC
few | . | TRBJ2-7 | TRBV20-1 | CSASGSDAYEQYF | TGCAGTGCTAGTGGTAGCGACGCCTACGAGCAGTACTTC
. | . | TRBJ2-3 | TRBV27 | CASSLSAGTTSTDTQYF | TGTGCCAGCAGTTTATCTGCTGGGACGACCAGCACAGATACGCAGTATTTT
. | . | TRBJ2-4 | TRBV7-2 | CASSSNPGNIQYF | TGTGCCAGCAGCTCAAACCCAGGGAACATTCAGTACTTC
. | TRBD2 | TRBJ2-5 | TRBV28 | CASSSRGGGKETQYF | TGTGCCAGCAGTTCTCGTGGGGGGGGTAAAGAGACCCAGTACTTC
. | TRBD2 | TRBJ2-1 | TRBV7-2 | CASRFSGASSYNEQFF | TGTGCCAGCAGGTTTAGCGGGGCCAGCTCCTACAATGAGCAGTTCTTC
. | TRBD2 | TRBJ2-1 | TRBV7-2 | CASRLAGTSGYNEQFF | TGTGCCAGCCGCTTAGCTGGGACTAGCGGGTACAATGAGCAGTTCTTC
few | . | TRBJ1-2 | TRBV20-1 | CSASGGLTGVGGYTF | TGCAGTGCTAGCGGGGGACTGACGGGGGTTGGTGGCTACACCTTC
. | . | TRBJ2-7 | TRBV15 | CATSRGWSSVPEQYF | TGTGCCACCAGCAGAGGCTGGAGCTCGGTACCCGAGCAGTACTTC
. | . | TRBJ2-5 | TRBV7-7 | CASSSRPPAAQETQYF | TGTGCCAGCAGCTCGAGACCCCCCGCGGCCCAAGAGACCCAGTACTTC
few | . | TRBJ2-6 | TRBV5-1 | CASSISEGANVLTF | TGCGCCAGCAGCATAAGCGAGGGGGCCAACGTCCTGACTTTC
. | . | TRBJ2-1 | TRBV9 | CASAPPPGGHNEQFF | TGTGCCAGCGCCCCTCCTCCGGGGGGCCACAATGAGCAGTTCTTC
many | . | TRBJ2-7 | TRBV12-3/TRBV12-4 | CASMVGGNEQYF | TGTGCCAGCATGGTAGGAGGAAACGAGCAGTACTTC
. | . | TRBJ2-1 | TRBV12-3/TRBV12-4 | CASSLPLGSHNEQFF | TGTGCCAGCAGTTTACCGTTAGGGAGCCACAATGAGCAGTTCTTC
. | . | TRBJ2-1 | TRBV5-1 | CASSPMTSWSEQFF | TGCGCCAGCAGCCCGATGACTAGTTGGAGTGAGCAGTTCTTC
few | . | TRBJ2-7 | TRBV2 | CASNTGTQYNEQYF | TGTGCCAGCAACACCGGGACTCAGTACAATGAGCAGTACTTC
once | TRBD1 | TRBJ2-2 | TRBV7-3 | CAISPPGTANTGELFF | TGTGCCATCAGCCCCCCCGGGACAGCGAACACCGGGGAGCTGTTTTTT
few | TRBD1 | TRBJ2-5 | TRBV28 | CASRPSRGLETQYF | TGTGCCAGCAGACCTAGCAGGGGGCTTGAGACCCAGTACTTC
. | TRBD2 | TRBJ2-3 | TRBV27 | CASRSVIPSGGATQDTQYF | TGTGCCAGCAGATCAGTAATCCCTAGCGGGGGGGCCACTCAGGATACGCAGTATTTT
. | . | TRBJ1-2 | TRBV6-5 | CASRGSFAYGYTF | TGTGCCAGCAGGGGGTCCTTTGCATATGGCTACACCTTC
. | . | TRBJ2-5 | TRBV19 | CASSEQGTGTQYF | TGTGCCAGTAGTGAACAGGGTACGGGGACCCAGTACTTC
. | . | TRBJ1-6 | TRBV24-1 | CATSDSSSGDNSPLHF | TGTGCCACCAGTGACTCCTCCAGTGGCGATAATTCACCCCTCCACTTT
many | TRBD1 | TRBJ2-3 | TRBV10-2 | CASSTPGGQAVGTDTQYF | TGCGCCAGCAGCACCCCAGGAGGACAGGCCGTCGGAACAGATACGCAGTATTTT
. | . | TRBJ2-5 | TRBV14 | CASSHGTLQETQYF | TGTGCCAGCAGCCACGGGACTCTCCAAGAGACCCAGTACTTC
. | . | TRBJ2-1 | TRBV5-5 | CASSPKVGQGYYNEQFF | TGTGCCAGCAGCCCGAAGGTTGGGCAGGGGTACTACAATGAGCAGTTCTTC
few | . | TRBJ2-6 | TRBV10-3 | CAISESTRQGVLTF | TGTGCCATCAGTGAGTCGACCCGACAAGGCGTCCTGACTTTC
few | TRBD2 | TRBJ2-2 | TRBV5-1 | CASSLVPGLVGKLFF | TGCGCCAGCAGCTTGGTCCCGGGACTAGTCGGGAAGCTGTTTTTT
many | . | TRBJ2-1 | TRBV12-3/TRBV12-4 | CASSYGVSSDEQFF | TGTGCCAGCAGTTACGGGGTGTCATCGGATGAGCAGTTCTTC
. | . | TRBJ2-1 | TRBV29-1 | CSAGGRDNEQFF | TGCAGTGCTGGGGGACGGGACAATGAGCAGTTCTTC
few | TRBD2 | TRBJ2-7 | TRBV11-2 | CASSWGGENYEQYF | TGTGCCAGCTCCTGGGGGGGGGAAAACTACGAGCAGTACTTC
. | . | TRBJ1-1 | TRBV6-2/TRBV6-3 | CASRRILVTEAFF | TGTGCCAGCCGCCGCATCCTGGTCACTGAAGCTTTCTTT
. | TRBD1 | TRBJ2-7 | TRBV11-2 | CASSPGQRPYEQYF | TGTGCCAGCAGCCCGGGACAGAGACCCTACGAGCAGTACTTC
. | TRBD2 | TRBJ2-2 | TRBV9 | CASSLRTSFNTGELFF | TGTGCCAGCAGCTTACGGACTAGCTTCAACACCGGGGAGCTGTTTTTT